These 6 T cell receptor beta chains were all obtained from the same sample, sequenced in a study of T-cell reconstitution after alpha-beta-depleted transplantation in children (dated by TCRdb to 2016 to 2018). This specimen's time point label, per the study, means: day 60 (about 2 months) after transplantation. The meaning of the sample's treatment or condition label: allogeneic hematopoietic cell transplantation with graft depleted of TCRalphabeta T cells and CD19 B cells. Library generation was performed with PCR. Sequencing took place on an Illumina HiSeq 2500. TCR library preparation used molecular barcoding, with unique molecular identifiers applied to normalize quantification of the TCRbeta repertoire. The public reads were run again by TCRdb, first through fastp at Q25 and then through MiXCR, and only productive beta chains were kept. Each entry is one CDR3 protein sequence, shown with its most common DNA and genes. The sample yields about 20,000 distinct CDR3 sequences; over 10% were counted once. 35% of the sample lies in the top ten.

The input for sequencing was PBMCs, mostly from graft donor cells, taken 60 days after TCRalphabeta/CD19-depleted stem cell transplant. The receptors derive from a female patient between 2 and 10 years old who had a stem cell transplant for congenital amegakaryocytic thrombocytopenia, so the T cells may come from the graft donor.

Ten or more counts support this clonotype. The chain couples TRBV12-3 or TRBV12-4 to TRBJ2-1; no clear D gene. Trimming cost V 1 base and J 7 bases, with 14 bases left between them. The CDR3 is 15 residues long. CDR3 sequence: CASSLGALSLNEQFF. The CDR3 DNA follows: TGTGCCAGCAGTTTAGGTGCCCTCTCCTTGAATGAGCAGTTCTTC.

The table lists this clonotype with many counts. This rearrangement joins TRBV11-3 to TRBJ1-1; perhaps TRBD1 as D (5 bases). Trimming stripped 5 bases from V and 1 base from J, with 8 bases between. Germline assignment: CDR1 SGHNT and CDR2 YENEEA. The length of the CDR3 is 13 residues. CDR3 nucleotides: TGTGCCAGCAGCCTGGGACGGAACACTGAAGCTTTCTTT. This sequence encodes CASSLGRNTEAFF.

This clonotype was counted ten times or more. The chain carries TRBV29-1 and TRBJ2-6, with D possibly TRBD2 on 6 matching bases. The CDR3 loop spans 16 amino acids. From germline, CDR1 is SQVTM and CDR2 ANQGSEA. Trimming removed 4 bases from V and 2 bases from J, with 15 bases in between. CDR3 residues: CSVVGRSGAGANVLTF. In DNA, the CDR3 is TGCAGCGTTGTCGGTAGGTCGGGGGCTGGGGCCAACGTCCTGACTTTC.

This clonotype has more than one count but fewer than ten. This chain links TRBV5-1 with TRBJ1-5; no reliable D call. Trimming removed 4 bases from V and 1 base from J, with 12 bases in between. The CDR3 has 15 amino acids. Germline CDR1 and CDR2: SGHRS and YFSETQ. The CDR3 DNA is TGCGCCAGCAGCCGTTCGGGGTTAAGCAATCAGCCCCAGCATTTT. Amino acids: CASSRSGLSNQPQHF.

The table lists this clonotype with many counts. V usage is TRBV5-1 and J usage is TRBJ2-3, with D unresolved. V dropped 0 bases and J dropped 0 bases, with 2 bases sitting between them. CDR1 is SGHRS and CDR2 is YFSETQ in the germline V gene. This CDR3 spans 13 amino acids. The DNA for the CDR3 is TGCGCCAGCAGCTTGGATAGCACAGATACGCAGTATTTT. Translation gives CASSLDSTDTQYF.

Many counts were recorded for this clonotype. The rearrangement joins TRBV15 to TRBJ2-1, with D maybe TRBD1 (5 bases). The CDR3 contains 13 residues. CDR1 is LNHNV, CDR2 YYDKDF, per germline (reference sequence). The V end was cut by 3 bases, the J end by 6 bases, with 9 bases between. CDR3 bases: TGTGCCACCAGCAGCGGGCAGGGCAATGAGCAGTTCTTC. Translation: CATSSGQGNEQFF.